Shown below are 31 T cell receptor beta chains from a single sample sequenced in a study of blood T cell repertoires in COVID-19. This table comes from immunoSEQ multiplex PCR, and its TCRdb copy is limited to in-frame clones, with some not included. The sample lists nearly 35,000 clones, about 89% seen once, with roughly 44% in the top ten. Sequencing was carried out using peripheral blood. All receptors come from a human donor in a cohort sampled during active COVID-19.

CDR3 sequence: CASSYSEGAYNSPLHF. CDR3 DNA sequence: TGTGCCAGCAGTTACAGCGAAGGGGCCTATAATTCACCCCTCCACTTT. The chain is built from TRBV6-5 and TRBJ1-6, with a possible D match to TRBD1 (5 bases). Trimming left V 2 bases short and J 2 bases short, with 10 bases between. Germline V gives CDR1 MNHEY, CDR2 SVGAGI. This CDR3 comprises 16 residues.

This sequence joins TRBV10-3 and TRBJ2-7, with 10 bases identical to TRBD1. This CDR3 region has 13 residues. V lost 6 bases and J lost 5; bases outside the gene matches: 4. CDR1 and CDR2 from the germline V gene are ENHRY and SYGVKD. The CDR3 DNA reads as TGTGCCATCAGGGGACAGGGGATTGACGAGCAGTACTTC. Encoded protein: CAIRGQGIDEQYF.

The rearrangement joins TRBV7-6 to TRBJ2-1; TRBD2 matches 10 bases. CDR1 and CDR2 (germline): SGHVS, FNYEAQ. V lost 0 bases and J lost 5; bases outside the gene matches: 4. The CDR3 runs to 16 residues. Written as DNA, the CDR3 is TGTGCCAGCAGCTTAGCTAGCGGGGGGACGAACAATGAGCAGTTCTTC. Translating it yields CASSLASGGTNNEQFF.

The chain combines TRBV4-2 with TRBJ1-2; 8 bases line up with TRBD1. The trim removed 3 bases at V and 7 bases at J, leaving 10 bases unmatched. This CDR3 has 15 amino acids. Germline CDR1 and CDR2: LGHNA and YNFKEQ. In DNA, the CDR3 is TGTGCCAGCAGCCATCCCCCCGGACAGGGTGGTGGCTACACCTTC. Amino acid sequence: CASSHPPGQGGGYTF.

The rearrangement joins TRBV3-1 (or the pseudogene TRBV3-2) to TRBJ2-2, with TRBD2 as a possible D gene (6 bases). This CDR3 comprises 16 residues. Trimming stripped 3 bases from V and 6 bases from J, with 17 bases between. Germline assignment: CDR1 LGHDT and CDR2 YNNKEL (reference sequence). As DNA, the CDR3 is TGTGCCAGCAGCCAGGGCGGAGCGGGCGGAGCCGGGGAGCTGTTTTTT. Encoded protein: CASSQGGAGGAGELFF.

The chain employs TRBV28 and TRBJ2-2; tentatively, D is TRBD2 (6 bases). CDR1 is MDHEN and CDR2 is SYDVKM in the germline V gene. CDR3 length: 12 residues. CDR3 region: CAGGPLTGELFF. In DNA, the CDR3 is TGTGCGGGAGGACCCCTCACCGGGGAGCTGTTTTTT.

V usage is TRBV19 and J usage is TRBJ1-5, with D possibly TRBD1 on 5 matching bases. The CDR3 runs to 14 residues. The V gene lost 7 bases and the J gene lost 2 bases, with 12 bases spanning the gap. Germline V gene data show CDR1 as LNHDA and CDR2 as SQIVND (reference sequence). As DNA, the CDR3 is TGTGCCAGTAACGACAGAAGGGGCAATCAGCCCCAGCATTTT. Translated, it gives CASNDRRGNQPQHF.

V and J are TRBV11-2 and TRBJ2-5, with TRBD1 identical over 11 bases. V shed 6 bases, J shed 1 base, and the junction held 4 bases outside the gene matches. In germline, CDR1 is SGHAT, CDR2 FQNNGV. CDR3 length: 15 amino acids. Written as DNA, the CDR3 is TGTGCCAGCAGGGCGGGGACAGGGGGCCAAGAGACCCAGTACTTC. It translates to CASRAGTGGQETQYF.

J is TRBJ2-7 and V is TRBV4-3; 7 bases line up with TRBD1. Germline V CDR1 and CDR2: LGHNA, YSLEER. J gave up 6 bases and V 1 base, and 9 bases lay outside the gene matches. The CDR3 spans 15 residues. This chain's CDR3 is CASSQGSQGTGEQYF. The CDR3 DNA sequence: TGCGCCAGCAGCCAAGGCTCACAGGGGACCGGCGAGCAGTACTTC.

The chain combines TRBV28 with TRBJ1-2; tentative D call: TRBD1 (5 bases). V lost 8 bases and J lost 3, with 16 bases in between. CDR3 length equals 14 residues. The germline gives CDR1 MDHEN, CDR2 SYDVKM. As DNA, the CDR3 is TGTGCCAGCGTTGGGGGGGTGACGGACTATGGCTACACCTTC. The encoded protein is CASVGGVTDYGYTF.

The CDR3 reads CASSLLSGFWYGGPDTQYF. In DNA form, the CDR3 reads TGTGCCAGCAGCTTATTGAGTGGTTTCTGGTACGGGGGGCCGGATACGCAGTATTTT. The V call is TRBV7-3, the J call TRBJ2-3; D might be TRBD2 (7 bases). Germline CDR1 and CDR2: SGHTA and FQGTGA. V gave up 2 bases and J gave up 6 bases, with 27 bases separating them. CDR3 length: 19 amino acids.

The chain uses TRBV28 and TRBJ2-3; weak D call: TRBD1 (6 bases). CDR1 MDHEN and CDR2 SYDVKM come from the germline V gene. This CDR3 is built from 15 residues. Trimming pared 4 bases from V and 1 base from J, leaving 12 bases between. CDR3 protein: CASSSQGDGTDTQYF. The CDR3 coding sequence is TGTGCCAGCAGTTCACAGGGAGATGGCACAGATACGCAGTATTTT.

The chain couples TRBV6-5 to TRBJ1-5, with 10 bases identical to TRBD1. Germline assignment: CDR1 MNHEY and CDR2 SVGAGI. This CDR3 is built from 12 residues. With V trimmed by 9 bases and J by 8 bases, 4 bases remained unmatched. The CDR3 coding sequence is TGTGCCAGTTGGACAGGGGGGGAGCCCCAGCATTTT. Translation gives CASWTGGEPQHF.

The rearrangement joins TRBV5-1 to TRBJ2-2, with D uncertain. CDR3 length: 15 residues. Germline V gene sequence: CDR1 SGHRS, CDR2 YFSETQ. V was trimmed by 0 bases and J by 5 bases, leaving 11 bases between them. As DNA, the CDR3 is TGCGCCAGCAGCTTGGGGCAGCTCGGGACCGGGGAGCTGTTTTTT. Its translation is CASSLGQLGTGELFF.

V gene TRBV2 combines with J gene TRBJ1-1; D is ambiguous. V lost 2 bases and J lost 2, with 6 bases in between. The CDR3 is 13 amino acids. Germline V gene data show CDR1 as SNHLY and CDR2 as FYNNEI. This CDR3 reads CASSENTNTEAFF. In DNA form, the CDR3 reads TGTGCCAGCAGTGAAAACACCAACACTGAAGCTTTCTTT.

This chain links TRBV5-1 with TRBJ2-2; D is possibly TRBD2 (5 bases). Germline CDR1 and CDR2: SGHRS and YFSETQ. V lost 2 bases, J lost 4 bases, and 12 bases lay in between. The CDR3 contains 15 residues. The CDR3 loop is CASSLGDYLTGELFF. CDR3 in DNA: TGCGCCAGCAGCTTAGGAGACTACCTCACCGGGGAGCTGTTTTTT. Based on the CDR3 plus reference TRBV5-1 and TRBJ2-2, the full variable domain is KAGVTQTPRYLIKTRGQQVTLSCSPISGHRSVSWYQQTPGQGLQFLFEYFSETQRNKGNFPGRFSGRQFSNSRSEMNVSTLELGDSALYLCASSLGDYLTGELFFGEGSRLTVL.

The chain uses TRBV4-1 and TRBJ1-1, with 9 bases that match TRBD1. Germline CDR1 reads MGHRA; CDR2 reads YSYEKL. Unmatched junction bases numbered 5, after V lost 0 bases and J lost 9 bases. This CDR3 is 14 amino acids long. The chain's CDR3 is CASSQDAQGAKAFF. Written as DNA, the CDR3 is TGCGCCAGCAGCCAAGATGCACAGGGGGCGAAAGCTTTCTTT.

V is TRBV9 and J is TRBJ2-5, with 8 positions matching TRBD2. The CDR3 length is 16 residues. Germline V gives CDR1 SGDLS, CDR2 YYNGEE. The ends lost 0 bases at V and 5 bases at J; junction bases unmatched: 9. CDR3 in DNA: TGTGCCAGCAGCGTAGCTGGAGCGGGGGCCGTGGAGACCCAGTACTTC. Translation: CASSVAGAGAVETQYF. Variable domain in full (rest from reference TRBV9 and TRBJ2-5): DSGVTQTPKHLITATGQRVTLRCSPRSGDLSVYWYQQSLDQGLQFLIQYYNGEERAKGNILERFSAQQFPDLHSELNLSSLELGDSALYFCASSVAGAGAVETQYFGPGTRLLVL.

The rearrangement links TRBV9 to TRBJ1-1; D might be TRBD1 (5 bases). V lost 4 bases and J lost 1, with 14 bases in between. Per the germline V gene, CDR1 is SGDLS and CDR2 is YYNGEE. This CDR3 spans 15 amino acids. This chain's CDR3 is CASSFGHLWNTEAFF. As DNA, the CDR3 is TGTGCCAGCAGCTTTGGACACCTCTGGAACACTGAAGCTTTCTTT.

In DNA, the CDR3 is TGTGCCACGTCGCAAAGGAGCGGTACTGAAAAACTGTTTTTT. Protein sequence: CATSQRSGTEKLFF. J is TRBJ1-4 and V is TRBV19; D unclear. There are 14 residues in the CDR3. V lost 10 bases and J 7 bases, leaving 19 bases between the germline ends. Germline V gives CDR1 LNHDA, CDR2 SQIVND (reference sequence).

Only one count was recorded for this clone. Here the CDR3 reads CASSPNDRGVYGYTF. CDR3 in DNA: TGTGCCAGCAGCCCGAACGACAGGGGGGTCTATGGCTACACCTTC. The V and J genes are TRBV5-4 and TRBJ1-2, with 9 bases aligning to TRBD1. The CDR3 has 15 residues. V shed 4 bases, J shed 4 bases, and the junction held 8 bases outside the gene matches. Germline assignment: CDR1 SGHNT and CDR2 YYREEE (reference sequence). The whole variable domain, remainder taken from reference TRBV5-4 and TRBJ1-2, is ETGVTQSPTHLIKTRGQQVTLRCSSQSGHNTVSWYQQALGQGPQFIFQYYREEENGRGNFPPRFSGLQFPNYSSELNVNALELDDSALYLCASSPNDRGVYGYTFGSGTRLTVV.

The chain couples TRBV4-3 to TRBJ1-4, with D perhaps matching TRBD1 (5 bases). CDR1 and CDR2 from the germline V gene are LGHNA and YSLEER. The CDR3 totals 16 residues. V lost 1 base and J lost 5, with 14 bases in between. The CDR3 spells CASSQAPTERNEKLFF. CDR3 bases: TGCGCCAGCAGCCAAGCTCCGACAGAGAGAAATGAAAAACTGTTTTTT.

The CDR3 DNA follows: TGTGCCACCCGGGGTAGCGGCTACAATGAGCAGTTCTTC. Protein: CATRGSGYNEQFF. The V gene is TRBV12-3 or TRBV12-4, the J gene TRBJ2-1, with a weak D call TRBD2 (6 bases). The CDR3 length is 13 residues. V was shortened by 10 bases and J by 3 bases, with 13 bases between the two germline ends.

The chain has TRBV5-1 and TRBJ2-2; D is unclear. The ends were cut back, 2 bases at V and 3 bases at J, with 11 bases in the middle. From germline, CDR1 is SGHRS and CDR2 YFSETQ. The CDR3 is made up of 15 amino acids. DNA of the CDR3: TGCGCCAGCAGCTTCGGAGACCGTCACACCGGGGAGCTGTTTTTT. It is translated as CASSFGDRHTGELFF.

A single count supports this clone. The chain recombines TRBV7-2 with TRBJ2-2; TRBD1 matches 10 bases. This CDR3 comprises 16 residues. The germline V gene encodes CDR1 SGHTA and CDR2 FQGNSA. Trimming took 2 bases from V and 6 from J; bases not matched to a gene: 6. The CDR3 loop is CASSLPDRGRAGELFF. CDR3 sequence (DNA): TGTGCCAGCAGCTTACCTGACAGGGGGCGGGCCGGGGAGCTGTTTTTT.

The chain has TRBV20-1 and TRBJ1-1; 7 positions match TRBD1. The V gene's germline CDR1 is DFQATT and CDR2 SNEGSKA (reference sequence). The CDR3 consists of 11 residues. DNA of the CDR3: TGCAGACAGGGGAGCGGCACTGAAGCTTTCTTT. It translates to CRQGSGTEAFF.

The gene calls are TRBV5-4 and TRBJ1-6; no reliable D call. Germline V gene lookup returns CDR1 SGHNT and CDR2 YYREEE (reference sequence). The CDR3 spans 12 residues. V shed 3 bases and J shed 8 bases, with 6 bases lying between them. Here the CDR3 reads CASSSGDSPLHF. CDR3 nucleotide sequence: TGTGCCAGCAGCTCCGGGGATTCACCCCTCCACTTT.

V is TRBV28 and J is TRBJ1-5, with 7 nucleotides matching TRBD1. The CDR3 is made up of 18 amino acids. Looked up from germline, CDR1 is MDHEN and CDR2 is SYDVKM. V lost 6 bases and J lost 7; bases outside the gene matches: 21. CDR3 sequence reads: CASSLPLGSGGRRQPQHF. The CDR3 DNA is TGTGCCAGCAGCCTCCCTTTAGGATCAGGGGGAAGACGGCAGCCCCAGCATTTT.

The chain recombines TRBV7-9 with TRBJ2-2; a weak D match, TRBD1 (6 bases). Germline lookup yields CDR1 SEHNR and CDR2 FQNEAQ (reference sequence). This CDR3 is built from 17 residues. Trimming removed 6 bases from V and 3 bases from J, with 20 bases in between. Here the CDR3 DNA reads TGTGCCAGCAGGCCGACAGGAGCATTGAGATACACCGGGGAGCTGTTTTTT. Translating gives CASRPTGALRYTGELFF.

The rearrangement joins TRBV29-1 to TRBJ2-7; D possibly corresponds to TRBD2 (6 bases). The CDR3 has 14 amino acids. V was trimmed by 0 bases and J by 1 base, leaving 10 bases between them. Germline values: CDR1 SQVTM, CDR2 ANQGSEA. The CDR3 region is CSVEEGTSSYEQYF. In DNA, the CDR3 is TGCAGCGTTGAAGAGGGGACTTCATCCTACGAGCAGTACTTC.

V and J are TRBV19 and TRBJ2-2; unclear D gene. The CDR3 contains 13 residues. In germline, CDR1 is LNHDA, CDR2 SQIVND (reference sequence). Trimming left V 5 bases short and J 3 bases short, with 7 bases between. CDR3 bases: TGTGCCAGTAGTCGGTTCTACACCGGGGAGCTGTTTTTT. Translating gives CASSRFYTGELFF. The full variable domain, with the rest looked up from reference TRBV19 and TRBJ2-2, is DGGITQSPKYLFRKEGQNVTLSCEQNLNHDAMYWYRQDPGQGLRLIYYSQIVNDFQKGDIAEGYSVSREKKESFPLTVTSAQKNPTAFYLCASSRFYTGELFFGEGSRLTVL.